This T cell receptor beta chain was captured by sequencing in a study of blood T cell repertoires in COVID-19. Study-wide background: PBMCs, B-cell-depleted T cells, or T cells provided the cDNA or gDNA that made up the material.

Per the germline V gene, CDR1 is SGDLS and CDR2 is YYNGEE. This CDR3 spans 21 amino acids. V trimming: 3 bases; J trimming: 1 base; junction bases outside the gene matches: 14. The sample holds one count of this clone. In the original processing: Reference gene primers were amplified, and this amplification served to estimate nucleated cell counts. TCRdb keeps only in-frame clones here, not all; method: immunoSEQ multiplex PCR. V and J calls and clone size are given by that table; D and trimming were obtained from the DNA. Among roughly 200,000 clones listed, about 85% were seen once. The chain uses TRBV9 and TRBJ2-2, with 14 bases lining up with TRBD2. The sequenced material came from peripheral blood. This clonotype was obtained from a man between 60 and 75 years old with active or convalescent COVID-19. The CDR3 is CASSGPPPGTSGSWNTGELFF. In nucleotides, the CDR3 is TGTGCCAGCAGCGGTCCTCCACCCGGGACTAGCGGGAGTTGGAACACCGGGGAGCTGTTTTTT.